The 4 T cell receptor beta chains in this list originate from one sample, sequenced in a study of chemoradiotherapy in HPV16-positive cancers. Profiling relied on immunoSEQ multiplex PCR, and the TCRdb table lists in-frame clones only, not all of them. Among about 30,000 clones listed, about 89% were seen once. This sample comprised blood, obtained from a patient who underwent chemoradiotherapy. The source of these receptors is a human donor with HPV-associated anogenital cancer.

V is TRBV7-2 and J is TRBJ2-1, with D perhaps TRBD1 (5 bases). The CDR3 loop spans 16 amino acids. Germline lookup yields CDR1 SGHTA and CDR2 FQGNSA. Trimming left V 3 bases short and J 8 bases short, with 20 bases between. CDR3 in amino acids: CASSFTPGHSRDEQFF. CDR3 nucleotides: TGTGCCAGCAGCTTTACCCCCGGCCACTCCAGGGATGAGCAGTTCTTC.

The V and J genes are TRBV19 and TRBJ1-1; no definite D call. Trimming took 5 bases from V and 5 from J, leaving 21 bases between them. CDR3 length: 16 residues. Per the germline V gene, CDR1 is LNHDA and CDR2 is SQIVND (reference sequence). Here the CDR3 reads CASSPIFSGRWTEAFF. CDR3 DNA sequence: TGTGCCAGTAGTCCCATCTTCTCGGGAAGGTGGACTGAAGCTTTCTTT.

V is TRBV28 and J is TRBJ1-5; maybe TRBD1 (6 bases). This CDR3 is 12 amino acids long. Per germline, CDR1 MDHEN and CDR2 SYDVKM. V shed 4 bases and J shed 9 bases, with 10 bases lying between them. CDR3 DNA: TGTGCCAGCAGTTCCCAGGGGTGGCCCCAGCATTTT. This translates into CASSSQGWPQHF.

V usage is TRBV10-1 and J usage is TRBJ2-1; TRBD2 agrees at 11 bases. Unmatched junction bases numbered 2, after V lost 3 bases and J lost 4 bases. In germline, CDR1 is WNHNN, CDR2 SYGVQD (reference sequence). The CDR3 sequence is 15 residues long. The CDR3 region has the DNA TGCGCCAGCAGTGAAGGGACTAGCGGTTACAATGAGCAGTTCTTC. Its protein product is CASSEGTSGYNEQFF.